The 27 T cell receptor beta chains reported below all come from one sample, sequenced in a study of cytomegalovirus exposure and HLA in healthy donors. Use of 60 Vbeta and 13 Jbeta primers characterized the PCR. The data were produced by immunoSEQ multiplex PCR, yet TCRdb's version contains in-frame clones alone and is incomplete. The sample has some 90,000 clones, about 70% seen once; the top ten hold more than 7%. The specimen sequenced was PBMCs. The source is a man between 60 and 70 years old in good health and CMV-seronegative.

The V gene is TRBV11-2, the J gene TRBJ2-3, with TRBD1 matching over 8 bases. This CDR3 region has 18 residues. The ends lost 1 base at V and 2 bases at J; junction bases unmatched: 11. Germline V gene lookup returns CDR1 SGHAT and CDR2 FQNNGV. In DNA, the CDR3 is TGTGCCAGCAGCTTAGCCCGGGTAGGGACAGGTATCACAGATACGCAGTATTTT. This gives the protein CASSLARVGTGITDTQYF.

This chain uses TRBV7-2 with TRBJ1-1; 9 nucleotides agree with TRBD1. This CDR3 spans 15 amino acids. Per the germline V gene, CDR1 is SGHTA and CDR2 is FQGNSA. With V trimmed by 5 bases and J by 1 base, 5 bases remained unmatched. The CDR3 DNA reads as TGTGCCAGCAGCAAAACGACAGGGGGGAACACTGAAGCTTTCTTT. This sequence encodes CASSKTTGGNTEAFF.

This clone was found once. The rearrangement links TRBV5-5 to TRBJ1-3; D remains unclear. CDR1 is SGHKS, CDR2 YYEKEE, per germline (reference sequence). The CDR3 covers 18 residues. V was clipped by 0 bases and J by 0 bases, with 16 bases between them. The DNA for the CDR3 is TGTGCCAGCAGCTTGGTAGGAGGGTCCGTGAGCTCTGGAAACACCATATATTTT. This codes for CASSLVGGSVSSGNTIYF. Full variable domain (rest looked up from reference TRBV5-5 and TRBJ1-3): DAGVTQSPTHLIKTRGQQVTLRCSPISGHKSVSWYQQVLGQGPQFIFQYYEKEERGRGNFPDRFSARQFPNYSSELNVNALLLGDSALYLCASSLVGGSVSSGNTIYFGEGSWLTVV.

The V call is TRBV10-3, the J call TRBJ2-7, with D tentatively TRBD1 (6 bases). The CDR3 consists of 14 residues. CDR1 and CDR2 (germline): ENHRY, SYGVKD. V gave up 2 bases and J gave up 6 bases, with 14 bases separating them. CDR3 coding DNA: TGTGCCATCAGTGAGAAAAACAGGGATCGCGAGCAGTACTTC. Protein: CAISEKNRDREQYF.

The chain carries TRBV2 and TRBJ1-4; D may be TRBD1 (6 bases). V gave up 7 bases and J gave up 3 bases, with 9 bases separating them. Germline assignment: CDR1 SNHLY and CDR2 FYNNEI. The CDR3 runs 13 residues. CDR3 in amino acids: CASIQGPNEKLFF. The CDR3 DNA is TGTGCCAGCATACAGGGCCCTAATGAAAAACTGTTTTTT.

The gene calls are TRBV28 and TRBJ2-3, with a possible D match to TRBD1 (5 bases). The V end was cut by 1 base, the J end by 3 bases, with 11 bases between. Looked up from germline, CDR1 is MDHEN and CDR2 is SYDVKM. CDR3 length: 15 amino acids. CDR3 nucleotides: TGTGCCAGCAGTTTATTAGGGGTGGGAACAGATACGCAGTATTTT. Its translation is CASSLLGVGTDTQYF.

CDR3 DNA: TGCAGTGCCAGACAGGGTGGCGAGCAGTACTTC. Its protein product is CSARQGGEQYF. The rearrangement links TRBV20-1 to TRBJ2-7, with 7 bases that match TRBD1. Per germline, CDR1 DFQATT and CDR2 SNEGSKA (reference sequence). With 6 bases clipped from V and 6 bases from J, the junction kept 5 bases outside the gene matches. The CDR3 sequence is 11 residues long.

V gene TRBV5-1 combines with J gene TRBJ2-5, with D possibly TRBD2 on 6 matching bases. This CDR3 spans 16 amino acids. Germline-derived CDR1 and CDR2 are SGHRS and YFSETQ. The V gene lost 0 bases and the J gene lost 2 bases, with 14 bases spanning the gap. The CDR3 DNA sequence: TGCGCCAGCAGCTTGGGGGGGGTTCGGATTCAAGAGACCCAGTACTTC. Translated, it gives CASSLGGVRIQETQYF.

The rearrangement uses TRBV27 and TRBJ2-3; no clear D. Germline CDR1 is MNHEY and CDR2 is SMNVEV (reference sequence). V was shortened by 5 bases and J by 2 bases, with 14 bases between the two germline ends. The CDR3 extends over 15 amino acids. The DNA for the CDR3 is TGTGCCAGCAGTCCGTGGGCCACAAACACAGATACGCAGTATTTT. This translates into CASSPWATNTDTQYF.

The CDR3 loop reads CASSLGTGYNGQPQHF. In DNA form, the CDR3 reads TGTGCCAGCAGCTTAGGGACAGGTTATAACGGTCAGCCCCAGCATTTT. The chain combines TRBV5-6 with TRBJ1-5, with 8 bases matching TRBD1. The V segment lost 2 bases and the J segment 6 bases; nucleotides outside the gene matches: 10. Germline V lookup: CDR1 SGHDT, CDR2 YYEEEE. This CDR3 contains 16 residues. The full variable domain, its missing parts supplied by reference TRBV5-6 and TRBJ1-5, is DAGVTQSPTHLIKTRGQQVTLRCSPKSGHDTVSWYQQALGQGPQFIFQYYEEEERQRGNFPDRFSGHQFPNYSSELNVNALLLGDSALYLCASSLGTGYNGQPQHFGDGTRLSIL.

The CDR3 spells CAWSVGVRNTIYF. Here the CDR3 DNA reads TGTGCCTGGAGTGTAGGGGTTAGAAACACCATATATTTT. The genes are TRBV30 and TRBJ1-3; maybe TRBD1 (5 bases). The CDR3 sequence is 13 residues long. Germline V CDR1 and CDR2: GTSNPN, SVGIG (reference sequence). V dropped 0 bases and J dropped 5 bases, with 8 bases sitting between them.

The rearrangement joins TRBV6-1 to TRBJ2-7; 12 bases fit TRBD2. The V gene end was trimmed by 10 bases and the J gene end by 2 bases; junction bases not matched to a gene: 6. The CDR3 has 14 residues. CDR1 MNHNS and CDR2 SASEGT come from the germline V gene. CDR3 coding DNA: TGTGCCACGGAACTAGCGGGAGGAACCTACGAGCAGTACTTC. Translating it yields CATELAGGTYEQYF.

The chain carries TRBV5-1 and TRBJ2-3, with a tentative D call TRBD2 (5 bases). The CDR3 has 15 amino acids. CDR1 SGHRS and CDR2 YFSETQ come from the germline V gene. V gave up 0 bases and J gave up 2 bases, with 10 bases separating them. This CDR3 is CASSLAPGSTDTQYF. CDR3 sequence (DNA): TGCGCCAGCAGCTTGGCGCCGGGATCCACAGATACGCAGTATTTT.

This clone was seen once. This chain connects TRBV5-5 to TRBJ2-7; TRBD2 might be the D (5 bases). Germline values: CDR1 SGHKS, CDR2 YYEKEE (reference sequence). Trimming left V 2 bases short and J 3 bases short, with 12 bases between. The CDR3 has 14 residues. CDR3 nucleotides: TGTGCCAGCAGCTTACCGGGGATCCTCTACGAGCAGTACTTC. It codes for CASSLPGILYEQYF. Using reference TRBV5-5 and TRBJ2-7 for the parts outside the CDR3, the full variable domain is DAGVTQSPTHLIKTRGQQVTLRCSPISGHKSVSWYQQVLGQGPQFIFQYYEKEERGRGNFPDRFSARQFPNYSSELNVNALLLGDSALYLCASSLPGILYEQYFGPGTRLTVT.

This clone showed up just once. This chain joins TRBV10-3 and TRBJ2-3; D gene unclear. Trimming took off 5 bases at V and 7 bases at J, with 16 bases between the two ends. The CDR3 is 14 amino acids. Germline CDR1 reads ENHRY; CDR2 reads SYGVKD. The CDR3 DNA sequence: TGTGCCATCAGTTCCACCACGGCGGAGAATACGCAGTATTTT. This codes for CAISSTTAENTQYF.

The V and J genes are TRBV7-2 and TRBJ2-3; 8 bases line up with TRBD2. The V gene end was trimmed by 8 bases and the J gene end by 6 bases; junction bases not matched to a gene: 10. CDR1 and CDR2 from the germline V gene are SGHTA and FQGNSA. This CDR3 has 14 amino acids. The CDR3 nucleotides are TGTGCCAGCCGCTCGGGGGGGGGCCGCGATACGCAGTATTTT. It encodes CASRSGGGRDTQYF.

This clone has only a few counts. The chain is built from TRBV7-6 and TRBJ1-1; no firm D call. The CDR3 runs to 17 residues. Trimming left V 5 bases short and J 2 bases short, with 21 bases between. Germline V gives CDR1 SGHVS, CDR2 FNYEAQ. CDR3 residues: CASSLTPLTAANTEAFF. The CDR3 nucleotides read TGTGCCAGCAGCCTCACACCCCTGACGGCGGCTAACACTGAAGCTTTCTTT.

The chain recombines TRBV4-3 with TRBJ1-2; 7 positions match TRBD1. The germline V gene encodes CDR1 LGHNA and CDR2 YSLEER. V dropped 4 bases and J dropped 8; count of bases not matched to a gene: 7. The CDR3 spans 13 residues. CDR3 residues: CASSPQGLGGYTF. For the CDR3, the DNA is TGCGCCAGCAGCCCACAGGGGTTAGGAGGCTACACCTTC.

This sequence joins TRBV5-1 and TRBJ2-2, with D perhaps TRBD2 (6 bases). V lost 4 bases, J lost 1 base, and 11 bases lay in between. CDR1 and CDR2 (germline): SGHRS, YFSETQ. There are 15 residues in the CDR3. This chain's CDR3 is CASSPSTRNTGELFF. The CDR3, as DNA: TGCGCCAGCAGCCCCTCGACTAGGAACACCGGGGAGCTGTTTTTT. The full variable domain, completed using reference TRBV5-1 and TRBJ2-2, is KAGVTQTPRYLIKTRGQQVTLSCSPISGHRSVSWYQQTPGQGLQFLFEYFSETQRNKGNFPGRFSGRQFSNSRSEMNVSTLELGDSALYLCASSPSTRNTGELFFGEGSRLTVL.

The chain recombines TRBV28 with TRBJ1-5, with 9 bases that match TRBD1. The V gene's germline CDR1 is MDHEN and CDR2 SYDVKM. The junction had 5 bases not matched to a gene; V was cut back by 7 bases and J by 4 bases. The CDR3 spans 14 residues. The CDR3 loop is CASTRDRGNQPQHF. As DNA, the CDR3 is TGTGCCAGCACCCGTGACAGGGGGAATCAGCCCCAGCATTTT.

The sample holds a few counts of this clone. The V call is TRBV4-3, the J call TRBJ2-3; D might be TRBD2 (5 bases). This CDR3 has 16 amino acids. The germline CDR1 and CDR2 sequences are LGHNA and YSLEER. V was trimmed by 0 bases and J by 1 base, leaving 11 bases between them. The DNA for the CDR3 is TGCGCCAGCAGCCAAGATGGTATCGGGGGCACAGATACGCAGTATTTT. Translation gives CASSQDGIGGTDTQYF.

The chain couples TRBV6-1 to TRBJ2-2, with D possibly matching TRBD2 (5 bases). Germline V CDR1 and CDR2: MNHNS, SASEGT. The length of the CDR3 is 13 residues. With 8 bases removed from V and 6 bases from J, the gap between germline ends came to 13 bases. The CDR3 region is CASGFARAGELFF. The CDR3 coding sequence is TGTGCCAGCGGTTTCGCGAGGGCCGGGGAGCTGTTTTTT.

V is TRBV5-1 and J is TRBJ2-3, with D possibly being TRBD1 (6 bases). The germline V gene encodes CDR1 SGHRS and CDR2 YFSETQ. V was clipped by 4 bases and J by 2 bases, with 17 bases between them. This CDR3 is built from 16 residues. This CDR3 is CASSGGAAGDTDTQYF. DNA of the CDR3: TGCGCCAGCAGCGGTGGTGCGGCAGGGGACACAGATACGCAGTATTTT.

V is TRBV19 and J is TRBJ1-5; 10 bases are a match to TRBD1. With V trimmed by 6 bases and J by 6 bases, 8 bases remained unmatched. Germline assignment: CDR1 LNHDA and CDR2 SQIVND (reference sequence). The CDR3 length is 15 residues. CDR3 DNA sequence: TGTGCCAGTAGAAAGCCGGGACAGGGGATTCAGCCCCAGCATTTT. Encoded protein: CASRKPGQGIQPQHF. Variable domain in full (rest from reference TRBV19 and TRBJ1-5): DGGITQSPKYLFRKEGQNVTLSCEQNLNHDAMYWYRQDPGQGLRLIYYSQIVNDFQKGDIAEGYSVSREKKESFPLTVTSAQKNPTAFYLCASRKPGQGIQPQHFGDGTRLSIL.

This chain connects TRBV6-6 to TRBJ2-5; TRBD2 might be the D (5 bases). The CDR3 loop spans 14 amino acids. V was trimmed by 0 bases and J by 3 bases, leaving 8 bases between them. Per germline, CDR1 MNHNY and CDR2 SVGAGI (reference sequence). The CDR3 reads CASSYSGIKETQYF. The CDR3 region has the DNA TGTGCCAGCAGTTACTCCGGGATAAAAGAGACCCAGTACTTC.

The gene calls are TRBV14 and TRBJ2-5; a weak D match, TRBD2 (5 bases). V was cut by 4 bases and J by 5 bases, with 14 bases left in between. The V gene's germline CDR1 is SGHDN and CDR2 FVKESK. The CDR3 length is 14 residues. The CDR3 DNA follows: TGTGCCAGCAGCCTCCTCGGGGTCCGGGAGACCCAGTACTTC. This encodes CASSLLGVRETQYF.

The J gene is TRBJ1-2, the V gene TRBV29-1, with TRBD1 identical over 9 bases. Unmatched junction bases numbered 7, after V lost 4 bases and J lost 4 bases. From germline, CDR1 is SQVTM and CDR2 ANQGSEA. The CDR3 extends over 14 amino acids. Written as DNA, the CDR3 is TGCAGCGTTGCCCCGGGACAGGGCTCCTATGGCTACACCTTC. Residues: CSVAPGQGSYGYTF.